Only a few counts were recorded for the clone carrying this T cell receptor (beta chain). Its antigen is unidentified. One end of the junction does not line up with germline, which may come from a read error. This record comes from a study of tumor and adjacent non-tumor tissue in lung cancer. Findings of the study overall: Significantly higher TCR diversity was found in tumor than normal lung. Normal lung showed higher cumulative top 100 clone frequency than tumor. Patients with more diverse tumor TCRs had worse survival.

This CDR3 is built from 16 residues. From germline, CDR1 is SGHNT and CDR2 YENEEA. No cell sorting was done before RNA was extracted from the tissue. Distant lung tissue was collected more than 3 cm away from the tumor edge. Donors were chemotherapy-naive, newly diagnosed lung cancer surgical patients in China, August–late 2014. Three rounds of nested PCR, following a modified ARM-PCR protocol, produced the TCRbeta library. Each CDR3 protein is one row after TCRdb ran MiXCR on the multiplex PCR reads. The data show some 100,000 distinct CDR3 sequences, with about 60% seen just once and roughly a fifth held by the top ten.

The TCR originated in a man aged 25-40 years with non-small cell lung cancer. The V gene is TRBV11-3, the J gene TRBJ2-3; 12 bases line up with TRBD2. The sample comprised distant non-tumor lung tissue. CDR3 sequence reads: CANSRGTSGQSDTQYF. The CDR3 DNA reads as TGTGCCAACAGCAGGGGGACTAGCGGGCAGTCAGATACGCAGTATTTT.